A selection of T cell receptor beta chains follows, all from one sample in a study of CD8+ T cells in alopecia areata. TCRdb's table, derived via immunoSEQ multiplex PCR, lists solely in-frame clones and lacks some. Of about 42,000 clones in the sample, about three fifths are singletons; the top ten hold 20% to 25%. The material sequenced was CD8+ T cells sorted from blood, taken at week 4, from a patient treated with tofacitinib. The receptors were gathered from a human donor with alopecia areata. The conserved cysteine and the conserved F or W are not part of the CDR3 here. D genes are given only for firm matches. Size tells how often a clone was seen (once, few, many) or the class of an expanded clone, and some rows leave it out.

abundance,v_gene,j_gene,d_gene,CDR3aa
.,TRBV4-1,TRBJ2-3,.,ASSQGLSSDTQY
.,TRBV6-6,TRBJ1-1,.,ASSWKDGTEAF
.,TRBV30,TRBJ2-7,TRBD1,AQGGTGLYEQY
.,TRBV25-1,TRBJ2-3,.,ASSEPRGLGRDTQY
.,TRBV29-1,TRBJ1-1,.,SVGENTEAF
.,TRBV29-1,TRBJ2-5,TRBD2,SISGGLRLETQY
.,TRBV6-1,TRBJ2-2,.,ASSDRRVTGELF
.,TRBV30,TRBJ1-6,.,AWSGGVSPLH
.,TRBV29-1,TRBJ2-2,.,SVEESGINTGELF
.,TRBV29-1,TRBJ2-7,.,SVEKAGTNYEQY
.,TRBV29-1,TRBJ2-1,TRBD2,SVEGLAGTFYNEQF
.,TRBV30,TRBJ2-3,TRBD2,AWSTSGGTDTQY
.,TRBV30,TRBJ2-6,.,AWGLGGANVLT
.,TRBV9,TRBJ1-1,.,ASSPEDSLNTEAF
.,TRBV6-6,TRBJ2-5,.,ASTGGSLETQY
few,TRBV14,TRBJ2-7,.,ASSSRPGAKGEQY
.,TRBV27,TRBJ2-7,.,ASSSGGYEQY
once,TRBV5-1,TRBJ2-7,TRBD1,ASSVGQGWTYEQY
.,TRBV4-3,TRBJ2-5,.,ASSQESRDHQETQY
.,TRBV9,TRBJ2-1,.,ASSARWGANEQF
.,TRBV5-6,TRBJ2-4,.,ASSWTGNIQY
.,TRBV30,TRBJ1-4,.,AWSAQSREKLF
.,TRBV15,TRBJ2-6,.,ATSSPGTRDLSGANVLT
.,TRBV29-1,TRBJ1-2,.,SVVMGGYGYT
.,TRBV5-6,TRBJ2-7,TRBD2,ASSSGLAAYEQY
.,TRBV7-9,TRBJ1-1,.,ASSPGQNTEAF
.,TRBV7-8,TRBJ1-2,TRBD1,ASSQEPGQGARGYT
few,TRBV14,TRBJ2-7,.,ASSHGQGLGSYEQY
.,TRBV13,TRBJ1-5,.,ASSLSNDQPQH
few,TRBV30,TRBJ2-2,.,AWSVTGELF
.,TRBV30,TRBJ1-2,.,AWIAGTREGGYT
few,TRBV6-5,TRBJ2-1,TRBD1,ASSSGTGVQNEQF
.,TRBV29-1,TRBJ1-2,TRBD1,SVAQGGGYT
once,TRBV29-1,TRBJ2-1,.,SVEGDGIQTDRQF
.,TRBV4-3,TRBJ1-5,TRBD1,ASSQERDRRVGPQH
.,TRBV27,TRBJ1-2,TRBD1,ASSAGGYGYT
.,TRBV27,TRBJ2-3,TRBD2,ASSGTRRSTDTQY
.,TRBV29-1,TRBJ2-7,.,SVEDRQVYEQY
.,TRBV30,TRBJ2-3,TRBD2,AWSAASGADTQY
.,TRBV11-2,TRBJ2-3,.,ASSLRAPSTDTQY
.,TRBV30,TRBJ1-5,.,AWSDSSNQPQH